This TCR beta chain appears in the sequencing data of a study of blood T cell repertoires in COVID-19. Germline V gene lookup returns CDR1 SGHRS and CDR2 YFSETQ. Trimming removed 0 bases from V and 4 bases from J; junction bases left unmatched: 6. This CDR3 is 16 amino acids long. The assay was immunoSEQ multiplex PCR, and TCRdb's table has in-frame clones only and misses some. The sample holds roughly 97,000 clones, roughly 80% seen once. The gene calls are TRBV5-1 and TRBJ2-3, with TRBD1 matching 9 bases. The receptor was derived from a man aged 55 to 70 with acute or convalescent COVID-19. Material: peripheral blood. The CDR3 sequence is CASSLGQGVIADTQYF. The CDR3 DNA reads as TGCGCCAGCAGCTTGGGACAGGGGGTTATCGCAGATACGCAGTATTTT.